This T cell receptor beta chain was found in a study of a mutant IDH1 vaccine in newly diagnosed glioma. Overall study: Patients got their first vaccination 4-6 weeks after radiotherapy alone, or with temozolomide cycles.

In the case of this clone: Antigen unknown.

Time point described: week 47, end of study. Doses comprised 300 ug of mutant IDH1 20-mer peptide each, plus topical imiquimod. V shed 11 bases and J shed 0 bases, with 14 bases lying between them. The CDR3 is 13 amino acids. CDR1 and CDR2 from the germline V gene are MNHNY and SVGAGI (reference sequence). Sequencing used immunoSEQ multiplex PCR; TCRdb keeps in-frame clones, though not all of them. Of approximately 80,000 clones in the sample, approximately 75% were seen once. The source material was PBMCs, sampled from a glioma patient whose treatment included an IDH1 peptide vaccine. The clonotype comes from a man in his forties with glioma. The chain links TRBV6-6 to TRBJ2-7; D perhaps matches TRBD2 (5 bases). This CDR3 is CAGGGGTSYEQYF. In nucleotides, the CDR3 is TGTGCCGGCGGTGGAGGAACCTCCTACGAGCAGTACTTC.